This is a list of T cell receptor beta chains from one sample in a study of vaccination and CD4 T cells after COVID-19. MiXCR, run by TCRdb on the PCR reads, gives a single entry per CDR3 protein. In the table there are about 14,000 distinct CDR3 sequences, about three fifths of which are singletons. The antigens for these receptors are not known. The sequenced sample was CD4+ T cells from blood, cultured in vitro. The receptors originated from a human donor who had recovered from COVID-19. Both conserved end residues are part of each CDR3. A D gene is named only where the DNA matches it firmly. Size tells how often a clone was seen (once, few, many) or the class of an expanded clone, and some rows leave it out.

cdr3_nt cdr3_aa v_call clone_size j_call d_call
TGTGCCAGCAGTTACTCCTCCCAGAGGGGGAGGGGGGAGCTGTTTTTT CASSYSSQRGRGELFF TRBV6-5 - TRBJ2-2 -
TGTGCCAGTAGTACGACGACAGGGGGTGGCACTGAAGCTTTCTTT CASSTTTGGGTEAFF TRBV19 - TRBJ1-1 TRBD1
TGTGCCAGCAGTTACGATACGGGTCAGCCCCAGCATTTT CASSYDTGQPQHF TRBV6-2/TRBV6-3 few TRBJ1-5 -
TGTGCCAGCAGCCCCCCCCTAGCGGGGGTATCCCAAGAGACCCAGTACTTC CASSPPLAGVSQETQYF TRBV7-9 - TRBJ2-5 TRBD2
TGTGCCAGCATTGGACTAGCGGGAGACAATGAGCAGTTCTTC CASIGLAGDNEQFF TRBV6-1 - TRBJ2-1 TRBD2
TGTGCCAGCAGCGTCGGACTAGCCACAGATACGCAGTATTTT CASSVGLATDTQYF TRBV11-2 - TRBJ2-3 TRBD2
TGCAGTGCTCTGGTCCCCCTAGGGTCGTCAGAGACCCAGTACTTC CSALVPLGSSETQYF TRBV20-1 - TRBJ2-5 -
TGCAGTGCTAGAGATAAATCCGGGACAGGGGACAGCACAGATACGCAGTATTTT CSARDKSGTGDSTDTQYF TRBV20-1 - TRBJ2-3 TRBD1
TGTGCCAGCAGTGAAATAGGGTATGGCTACACCTTC CASSEIGYGYTF TRBV6-1 few TRBJ1-2 -
TGTGCCAGCAGTTTGACAGGGGGAGTCAGTTCACCCCTCCACTTT CASSLTGGVSSPLHF TRBV6-5 few TRBJ1-6 TRBD1
TGCGCCAGCAGCTTGGAGGCAGGGAGCTCCTACGAGCAGTACTTC CASSLEAGSSYEQYF TRBV5-1 - TRBJ2-7 -
TGTGCCAGCAGCTTAGCGCCAGCAACTAATGAAAAACTGTTTTTT CASSLAPATNEKLFF TRBV7-2 - TRBJ1-4 -
TGTGCCAGCAGCTCCATAGTAGGACAGGGGATCCACGAGCAGTACTTC CASSSIVGQGIHEQYF TRBV7-2 - TRBJ2-7 TRBD1
TGTGCCAGCAGCTTAGCCCGAGGGACTAGCGGGCGCCAAAACATTCAGTACTTC CASSLARGTSGRQNIQYF TRBV7-2 few TRBJ2-4 TRBD2
TGCAGTGCTAATCACCGGGACAGGGGCTCTGGGGCCAACGTCCTGACTTTC CSANHRDRGSGANVLTF TRBV20-1 - TRBJ2-6 TRBD1
TGCAGTGCTCAACAGGGGGCCCCCCCCAATGAGCAGTTCTTC CSAQQGAPPNEQFF TRBV20-1 few TRBJ2-1 TRBD1